The entry that follows covers one T cell receptor beta chain sequence. Its target is not known. V gave up 5 bases and J gave up 2 bases; unmatched junction bases: 8. CDR3 size: 16 residues. Germline V lookup: CDR1 ENHRY, CDR2 SYGVKD. Deep-level assay runs were performed. Profiled with immunoSEQ multiplex PCR; TCRdb holds only in-frame clones, not every one. The table has 600,000 to 750,000 clones, just under 75% seen once. The data originate from a study of shared clonotypes between healthy human individuals. Broader study findings: Among non-shared clonotypes, generation probabilities were lower than among those shared by all four donors.

Within Nashville, Tennessee resided all donors, each a Caucasian adult. The chain combines TRBV10-3 with TRBJ2-5, with 10 bases fitting TRBD2. This TCR was recovered from a woman aged 30 to 39 in good health. Sequencing was done on a sample of memory CD4+ T cells sorted from blood. The sample's subset: CD45RA-negative fraction. The CDR3 coding sequence is TGTGCCATCAGTAAGATAGCGGGGGGACCACAAGAGACCCAGTACTTC. Protein sequence: CAISKIAGGPQETQYF.